This T cell receptor (beta chain) was documented in a study of T-cell memory formation after mild COVID-19. Findings of the study overall: Some clones that responded were present in memory (sampled pre-infection), which suggests cross-reactive memory joined. Contracting clones from day 15 to 85 showed balanced CD4/CD8; later expanders favored CD4+. Second-wave clones with a day 37 peak had unconfirmed SARS-CoV-2 specificity.

This CDR3 is 13 amino acids long. Germline V gene sequence: CDR1 LGHNA, CDR2 YSLEER. Trimming removed 0 bases from V and 15 bases from J, with 16 bases in between. This clonotype showed up just a few times. Antigen specificity is unknown. 5'RACE with constant-segment primers built TCRalpha and TCRbeta cDNA libraries with UMIs. TCRdb analysed the 5' RACE reads with MiXCR anew, one entry per CDR3 protein. Of under 300,000 distinct CDR3 sequences listed, approximately 10% are singletons. Sequencing used PBMCs or a T cell subset sorted from them (not recorded which). The chain joins TRBV4-3 to TRBJ2-3; no firm D call. This clonotype was obtained from a man aged 18 to 29 who had mild COVID-19 (a few samples of this study predate the infection). Cell type and time point are not known. CDR3 DNA sequence: TGCGCCAGCAGCCAAGAGGAAGGGTCCCGGCGTTATTTT. Its translation is CASSQEEGSRRYF.